The TCR beta chain described here comes from a study of shared clonotypes between healthy human individuals (dated by TCRdb to 2020 to 2021). Background for the entire study: Two women and three men aged 18 to 49 years were included in the cohort. The study deeply sequenced blood TCR repertoires of several healthy adults to estimate repertoire size and the extent of clonotype sharing between individuals. Libraries were prepared and TCR repertoires were sequenced by different laboratories using diverse techniques, in order to increase sequencing depth and limit assay-specific biases. Each donor's leukapheresis produced roughly between about 0.9 and 9.5 billion PBMCs. For each donor, CD4 naive and CD4 memory were each run on three plates, CD8 naive on two plates, and CD8 memory on one plate. Study-level results and caveats: The small number of donors limited the genetic and exposure-history diversity represented. Only blood was sampled, and tissue TCR repertoires likely differ from those in blood. Higher generation probabilities were observed for clonotypes shared by all four sorted-subset donors than for non-shared clonotypes. Sharing across several donors was observed for about 4.8% of naive CD4, about 4% of naive CD8, 2% to 2.5% of memory CD4, and roughly 0.4% of memory CD8 clonotypes. Pairwise subsampling indicated that sequencing depth was expected to affect the degree of clonotype sharing among donors. Even with the large sequencing depth, rarefaction of the sorted-subset datasets indicated that sequencing was incomplete. Naive subsets generally had larger estimated clonotype richness than memory subsets did.

TCR CDR3 regions were amplified from genomic DNA by multiplex PCR using the deep immunoSEQ assay. Extracted genomic DNA from each cell subset was spread evenly across all wells of several immunoSEQ 96-well plates, with each plate serving as a replicate. For sorted subsets, about 0.2 ug genomic DNA, equal to some 30,000 T cell genomes, was loaded into each replicate PCR. Purified libraries were measured with a Qubit 3.0 fluorometer, size-checked on a Bioanalyzer 2100, and measured again with the KAPA Library Quantification kit. Every immunoSEQ 96-well plate was sequenced on a separate single-read 150-cycle Illumina NextSeq 550 flow cell. In the paper's pipeline: The immunoSEQ output contained only junctional sequences without quality scores, so filtering could not match that applied to full-length reads. Sequences were annotated with PyIR, a Python wrapper for IgBLAST v1.9, using IMGT germline references to assign V/J genes and CDR3. Reads with weak V/J assignments (E-value above 1e-6), missing CDR3, stop codons, out-of-frame junctions, or ambiguous translated residues were removed. V3J clonotypes were defined as sequences sharing an identical inferred V gene, J gene, and CDR3 amino acid sequence. Percentage overlap between repertoires was calculated by dividing the number of shared unique clonotypes by the size of the smaller repertoire. Repertoire richness was assessed with RTK rarefaction, the Chao1 estimator, and Recon v2.1 estimates of unobserved clonotypes. OLGA was used to compute generation probabilities for all TCRbeta clonotypes that the gDNA method yielded from a few donors. TCRdb carries this immuneACCESS record with in-frame sequences only. Its versions omit some clonotypes, under half of them owing to an unresolved V gene in the studies checked, with the rest unexplained. D and trimming come from the DNA, and the V and J calls and clone size come from that table. Across this sample there are 550,000 to 850,000 clones, with under 80% seen only once. The ten largest account for 1.5% to 2% of the sample.

The CDR1 and CDR2 encoded by the germline V gene are MNHNS and SASEGT. V and J lose 6 bases and 0 bases, and a span of 6 bases separates them. Measured from the cysteine to the phenylalanine, the CDR3 is 12 residues long. Only the CDR3 portion is preserved as DNA: 36 bases, with reading frame beginning at the first base. As regards this clone: Its binding antigen is unknown. No base qualities exist here, and no much larger clone lies one base off it. Other nucleotide sequences in the sample specify the same CDR3.

Donors were healthy HIV-negative adults with no recently reported acute infections or vaccinations. Only Caucasian adults living in Nashville, Tennessee, USA were represented among the donors. CD4+ T cells were enriched by magnetic negative selection; naive cells were then positively selected on CD45RA, and the negative fraction formed the memory subset. Blood was collected by leukapheresis, and PBMCs were isolated by Ficoll-Histopaque density gradient centrifugation and then cryopreserved in liquid nitrogen vapor phase. Analytical flow cytometry was used to check the purity and quantity of each magnetically sorted T cell population. Genomic DNA was isolated from every sorted fraction and measured by UV absorbance on a Nanodrop 2000c.

The V and J genes are TRBV6-1 and TRBJ2-7; TRBD1 could be the D gene, as 6 bases match. Sequencing was carried out using memory CD4+ T cells sorted from blood. The cell subset or site label on this specimen signifies: CD45RA-negative fraction. The receptor was derived from a woman aged 25 to 39 in good health. The CDR3 protein is CASRQGSYEQYF. At the DNA level, the sequence is TGTGCCAGCAGACAGGGCTCCTACGAGCAGTACTTC.